These 23 T cell receptor beta chains were all obtained from the same sample, sequenced in a study of cytomegalovirus exposure and HLA in healthy donors. PCR employed 60 Vbeta and 13 Jbeta primers. The data were produced by immunoSEQ multiplex PCR, yet TCRdb's version contains in-frame clones alone and is incomplete. Altogether some 120,000 clones are present, over 8.5% being singletons, with the ten largest covering 5.5% to 7.5%. The sample consisted of PBMCs. The receptors come from a woman aged 40 to 50 in good health and CMV-seropositive.

This chain links TRBV14 with TRBJ2-7, with 7 bases identical to TRBD1. This CDR3 contains 14 residues. Germline V lookup: CDR1 SGHDN, CDR2 FVKESK. V gave up 1 base and J gave up 2 bases; unmatched junction bases: 2. The CDR3 sequence: CASSQGQGAYEQYF. CDR3 coding DNA: TGTGCCAGCAGCCAAGGGCAGGGGGCCTACGAGCAGTACTTC.

The rearrangement uses TRBV9 and TRBJ2-1, with D possibly matching TRBD1 (5 bases). The CDR3 has 15 amino acids. V dropped 0 bases and J dropped 0 bases, with 7 bases sitting between them. Looked up from germline, CDR1 is SGDLS and CDR2 is YYNGEE. As DNA, the CDR3 is TGTGCCAGCAGCGTAGATCAGGGCTCCTACAATGAGCAGTTCTTC. It specifies CASSVDQGSYNEQFF. Full variable domain (outside the CDR3, taken from reference TRBV9 and TRBJ2-1): DSGVTQTPKHLITATGQRVTLRCSPRSGDLSVYWYQQSLDQGLQFLIQYYNGEERAKGNILERFSAQQFPDLHSELNLSSLELGDSALYFCASSVDQGSYNEQFFGPGTRLTVL.

The chain has TRBV4-1 and TRBJ2-7; 13 bases line up with TRBD2. Germline V gives CDR1 MGHRA, CDR2 YSYEKL. Unmatched junction bases numbered 9, after V lost 4 bases and J lost 0 bases. The CDR3 has 18 amino acids. In DNA form, the CDR3 reads TGCGCCAGCAGCCCCATGACTAGCGGGGGGTTAAGCTCCTACGAGCAGTACTTC. Its protein product is CASSPMTSGGLSSYEQYF.

This chain links TRBV10-1 with TRBJ2-2; the D gene is possibly TRBD1 (5 bases). The germline gives CDR1 WNHNN, CDR2 SYGVQD (reference sequence). Trimming removed 0 bases from V and 1 base from J, with 21 bases in between. CDR3 size: 20 residues. The CDR3 loop reads CASSESNVVGPGKNTGELFF. CDR3 DNA: TGCGCCAGCAGTGAGTCGAATGTGGTGGGTCCAGGGAAGAACACCGGGGAGCTGTTTTTT.

This clone was seen a handful of times. This CDR3 reads CASSDWDRSSYEQYF. DNA for the CDR3: TGTGCCAGCAGTGATTGGGACAGGAGCTCCTACGAGCAGTACTTC. The gene calls are TRBV2 and TRBJ2-7; 8 nucleotides agree with TRBD1. Germline assignment: CDR1 SNHLY and CDR2 FYNNEI. Trimming removed 3 bases from V and 0 bases from J; junction bases left unmatched: 4. The CDR3 extends over 15 amino acids. The full variable domain, its missing parts supplied by reference TRBV2 and TRBJ2-7, is EPEVTQTPSHQVTQMGQEVILRCVPISNHLYFYWYRQILGQKVEFLVSFYNNEISEKSEIFDDQFSVERPDGSNFTLKIRSTKLEDSAMYFCASSDWDRSSYEQYFGPGTRLTVT.

This clone was observed a handful of times. The chain combines TRBV19 with TRBJ2-7, with a tentative D call TRBD2 (6 bases). Germline lookup yields CDR1 LNHDA and CDR2 SQIVND (reference sequence). There are 16 residues in the CDR3. Deletions cut 3 bases from V and 2 bases from J, with 17 bases between. The CDR3 protein is CASSIRGRRAPYEQYF. DNA for the CDR3: TGTGCCAGTAGTATTAGAGGACGGAGGGCCCCCTACGAGCAGTACTTC.

The gene calls are TRBV7-3 and TRBJ2-1, with TRBD2 identical over 13 bases. The length of the CDR3 is 15 residues. Germline CDR1 and CDR2: SGHTA and FQGTGA. The trim removed 4 bases at V and 10 bases at J, leaving 7 bases unmatched. The CDR3: CASSSGLAGTREQFF. The CDR3 nucleotides read TGTGCCAGCAGCTCGGGACTAGCGGGGACTCGGGAGCAGTTCTTC.

The gene calls are TRBV18 and TRBJ1-4; D perhaps matches TRBD1 (5 bases). Germline CDR1 KGHSH, CDR2 LQKENI. CDR3 length: 14 amino acids. Trimming removed 3 bases at V and 6 bases at J, with 11 bases between. The CDR3 spells CASSPGGMDEKLFF. CDR3 DNA: TGTGCCAGCTCACCTGGGGGGATGGATGAAAAACTGTTTTTT.

The genes are TRBV2 and TRBJ2-3; 7 nucleotides line up with TRBD1. The CDR3 runs 15 residues. Germline values: CDR1 SNHLY, CDR2 FYNNEI. V was clipped by 6 bases and J by 3 bases; unmatched bases: 9. The CDR3 reads CASRSRQGPTDTQYF. The CDR3 region has the DNA TGTGCCAGCAGATCCAGACAGGGCCCGACAGATACGCAGTATTTT.

This clone was found a few times. V and J are TRBV30 and TRBJ2-1, with D possibly being TRBD2 (6 bases). Between the trimmed V and J ends, which lost 3 bases and 8 bases, there was a span of 14 bases. The CDR3 contains 13 residues. Germline assignment: CDR1 GTSNPN and CDR2 SVGIG (reference sequence). This chain's CDR3 is CAWRGGRLHEQFF. In DNA form, the CDR3 reads TGTGCCTGGAGGGGGGGTAGGCTCCATGAGCAGTTCTTC.

This clone came up many times. This sequence joins TRBV7-2 and TRBJ1-1, with D hard to call. Between the trimmed V and J ends, which lost 3 bases and 2 bases, there was a span of 13 bases. The germline CDR1 and CDR2 sequences are SGHTA and FQGNSA. The length of the CDR3 is 15 residues. For the CDR3, the DNA is TGTGCCAGCAGCTTCCGGGGAGCCTATAACACTGAAGCTTTCTTT. It encodes CASSFRGAYNTEAFF.

The rearrangement links TRBV5-4 to TRBJ1-1; TRBD1 agrees at 9 bases. The germline CDR1 and CDR2 sequences are SGHNT and YYREEE (reference sequence). This CDR3 contains 16 residues. V shed 5 bases and J 4 bases; nucleotides not matched to a gene: 12. The CDR3, as DNA: TGTGCCAGCAGTCAAGACAGGGGGAATTGGGGCACTGAAGCTTTCTTT. Translation: CASSQDRGNWGTEAFF.

This chain connects TRBV28 to TRBJ1-5; 9 bases align to TRBD1. The CDR3 has 17 amino acids. Unmatched junction bases numbered 5, after V lost 2 bases and J lost 0 bases. Germline CDR1 is MDHEN and CDR2 is SYDVKM. The chain's CDR3 is CASSLGGQGGSNQPQHF. The CDR3 DNA reads TGTGCCAGCAGTTTAGGGGGACAGGGAGGTAGCAATCAGCCCCAGCATTTT.

This clone was picked up a small number of times. The chain carries TRBV6-6 and TRBJ2-2; tentatively, D is TRBD1 (5 bases). Per germline, CDR1 MNHNY and CDR2 SVGAGI (reference sequence). The V end was cut by 7 bases, the J end by 1 base, with 10 bases between. This CDR3 has 14 residues. The CDR3 DNA reads TGTGCCAGCACTACCACAGGGAACACCGGGGAGCTGTTTTTT. It translates to CASTTTGNTGELFF.

The V gene is TRBV25-1, the J gene TRBJ2-2; possible D gene TRBD2, 5 bases. Per germline, CDR1 MGHDK and CDR2 SYGVNS. Trimming cost V 0 bases and J 6 bases, with 14 bases left between them. The CDR3 length is 16 residues. CDR3 residues: CASSEYRGLVSGELFF. In DNA form, the CDR3 reads TGTGCCAGCAGTGAATATCGGGGTCTGGTCTCCGGGGAGCTGTTTTTT. Complete variable domain (other parts from reference TRBV25-1 and TRBJ2-2): EADIYQTPRYLVIGTGKKITLECSQTMGHDKMYWYQQDPGMELHLIHYSYGVNSTEKGDLSSESTVSRIRTEHFPLTLESARPSHTSQYLCASSEYRGLVSGELFFGEGSRLTVL.

Only a few counts were recorded for this clone. This rearrangement joins TRBV6-5 to TRBJ1-2, with 8 bases aligning to TRBD1. The CDR3 is 16 amino acids. Germline assignment: CDR1 MNHEY and CDR2 SVGAGI. V shed 2 bases and J 4 bases; nucleotides not matched to a gene: 9. CDR3 nucleotides: TGTGCCAGCAGTTACGACTCGGGACAGGACACCTATGGCTACACCTTC. This encodes CASSYDSGQDTYGYTF.

This clone was seen a handful of times. This sequence joins TRBV12-5 and TRBJ1-1, with 8 bases fitting TRBD1. Germline CDR1 and CDR2: LGHNT and FRNRAP. V dropped 7 bases and J dropped 0; count of bases not matched to a gene: 4. This CDR3 contains 14 residues. In DNA form, the CDR3 reads TGTGCTAGTGTCCGGACAGGGCTGAACACTGAAGCTTTCTTT. It translates to CASVRTGLNTEAFF.

This clone was detected only a few times. The chain employs TRBV10-1 and TRBJ1-1, with TRBD1 matching 7 bases. Germline CDR1 reads WNHNN; CDR2 reads SYGVQD (reference sequence). Trimming cost V 1 base and J 5 bases; bases outside gene matches: 7. This CDR3 region has 15 residues. The chain's CDR3 is CASSELGQTGTEAFF. DNA for the CDR3: TGCGCCAGCAGTGAGTTGGGACAGACAGGGACTGAAGCTTTCTTT.

This clone came up a few times. This chain joins TRBV4-2 and TRBJ2-2, with 9 bases that match TRBD1. This CDR3 is built from 16 residues. The trim removed 4 bases at V and 5 bases at J, leaving 8 bases unmatched. Germline assignment: CDR1 LGHNA and CDR2 YNFKEQ. The CDR3 coding sequence is TGTGCCAGCAGCCGTCGACAGGGGGTAGGGACCGGGGAGCTGTTTTTT. Its protein is CASSRRQGVGTGELFF.

This clone was seen more than once but under ten times. The gene calls are TRBV7-7 and TRBJ2-7; 8 bases are a match to TRBD1. Losses at the gene ends were 1 base for V and 6 bases for J; bases not matched to a gene: 2. Germline V gene sequence: CDR1 SSHAT, CDR2 FNYEAQ (reference sequence). The CDR3 consists of 13 residues. The CDR3: CASSLGTGSEQYF. Here the CDR3 DNA reads TGTGCCAGCAGCTTAGGGACAGGGTCCGAGCAGTACTTC.

This clone was observed a few times. The genes are TRBV5-1 and TRBJ1-3; D gene ambiguous. The CDR3 contains 13 residues. Germline V CDR1 and CDR2: SGHRS, YFSETQ. V was cut by 4 bases and J by 1 base, with 6 bases left in between. The CDR3 coding sequence is TGCGCCAGCAGCCCCCTTTCTGGAAACACCATATATTTT. It specifies CASSPLSGNTIYF. Looking up the rest from reference TRBV5-1 and TRBJ1-3 gives the full variable domain: KAGVTQTPRYLIKTRGQQVTLSCSPISGHRSVSWYQQTPGQGLQFLFEYFSETQRNKGNFPGRFSGRQFSNSRSEMNVSTLELGDSALYLCASSPLSGNTIYFGEGSWLTVV.

The chain has TRBV6-1 and TRBJ2-5; 8 bases are a match to TRBD2. The germline V gene encodes CDR1 MNHNS and CDR2 SASEGT. There are 14 residues in the CDR3. Germline trimming cut 6 bases from V and 5 bases from J; bases unmatched to any gene: 8. The CDR3 coding sequence is TGTGCCAGCAGCCGGGGGGGAGAGGCGGAGACCCAGTACTTC. It encodes CASSRGGEAETQYF.

This clone was found a few times. The rearrangement uses TRBV6-4 and TRBJ2-2; 7 bases map to TRBD1. The J segment lost 2 bases and the V segment lost 6 bases, leaving 6 bases of the junction unmatched. The germline CDR1 and CDR2 sequences are MRHNA and SNTAGT. This CDR3 region has 15 residues. For the CDR3, the DNA is TGTGCCAGCAGCAAGGGACAGATCAACACCGGGGAGCTGTTTTTT. Encoded protein: CASSKGQINTGELFF.